Presented here are 8 T cell receptor beta chains from one specimen sequenced in a study of blood T cell repertoires in COVID-19. Only in-frame clones appear in the TCRdb table, and some are missing; sequencing was by immunoSEQ multiplex PCR. The sample has approximately 440,000 clones, about 91% seen once. What was sequenced was peripheral blood. These receptors were taken from a woman aged 50 to 60 with COVID-19, enrolled during active disease.

The V call is TRBV4-1, the J call TRBJ1-2; D remains ambiguous. The CDR3 contains 20 residues. With 8 bases removed from V and 6 bases from J, the gap between germline ends came to 37 bases. The V gene's germline CDR1 is MGHRA and CDR2 YSYEKL. CDR3 coding DNA: TGCGCCAGCCGAAATCGCATTAGGGATTCTACCCCGGGCCGCGGGAATGGCTACACCTTC. It codes for CASRNRIRDSTPGRGNGYTF.

The chain employs TRBV5-1 and TRBJ1-4; 7 bases line up with TRBD1. The CDR3 is made up of 18 amino acids. With V trimmed by 0 bases and J by 0 bases, 8 bases remained unmatched. Per germline, CDR1 SGHRS and CDR2 YFSETQ. As DNA, the CDR3 is TGCGCCAGCAGCTTGGGGGGGACAGCCAAGGCAACTAATGAAAAACTGTTTTTT. Protein: CASSLGGTAKATNEKLFF.

This sequence joins TRBV3-1 (or the pseudogene TRBV3-2) and TRBJ1-5, with D perhaps matching TRBD1 (5 bases). V lost 2 bases to trimming and J lost 7 bases, with 15 bases between them. This CDR3 spans 15 amino acids. Germline values: CDR1 LGHDT, CDR2 YNNKEL (reference sequence). In DNA, the CDR3 is TGTGCCAGCAGCCAAAGTCCCAAAACAGGACAGCCCCAGCATTTT. Translating it yields CASSQSPKTGQPQHF.

CDR3 nucleotides: TGTGCCACCAAGAAGGGGGTTCTGAGTCAGCCCCAGCATTTT. Protein product: CATKKGVLSQPQHF. The V and J genes are TRBV24-1 and TRBJ1-5, with a possible D match to TRBD1 (6 bases). Trimming took 8 bases from V and 6 from J, leaving 16 bases between them. The CDR3 runs 14 residues. Germline V gene sequence: CDR1 KGHDR, CDR2 SFDVKD.

The chain uses TRBV27 and TRBJ2-7, with 8 bases fitting TRBD1. CDR1 is MNHEY and CDR2 is SMNVEV in the germline V gene (reference sequence). This CDR3 has 15 amino acids. V was clipped by 6 bases and J by 3 bases; unmatched bases: 10. CDR3 sequence: CASRRKAGGIYEQYF. CDR3 in DNA: TGTGCCAGCAGAAGGAAGGCAGGGGGCATCTACGAGCAGTACTTC.

The rearrangement uses TRBV2 and TRBJ2-7; perhaps TRBD2 as D (6 bases). Trimming removed 3 bases at V and 2 bases at J, with 14 bases between. The CDR3 has 15 residues. Germline V CDR1 and CDR2: SNHLY, FYNNEI. CDR3 nucleotides: TGTGCCAGCAGTGAGAGGTCAGGCGGGACCTACGAGCAGTACTTC. This encodes CASSERSGGTYEQYF. Complete variable domain (other parts from reference TRBV2 and TRBJ2-7): EPEVTQTPSHQVTQMGQEVILRCVPISNHLYFYWYRQILGQKVEFLVSFYNNEISEKSEIFDDQFSVERPDGSNFTLKIRSTKLEDSAMYFCASSERSGGTYEQYFGPGTRLTVT.

The chain carries TRBV6-6 and TRBJ1-3, with D maybe TRBD1 (6 bases). Trimming removed 6 bases from V and 2 bases from J, with 11 bases in between. Germline loops: CDR1 MNHNY, CDR2 SVGAGI (reference sequence). The CDR3 has 14 residues. CDR3 sequence (DNA): TGTGCCAGCAGCGGGAGGACAGCTGGAAACACCATATATTTT. Amino acids: CASSGRTAGNTIYF.

The V call is TRBV10-3, the J call TRBJ2-6; the D is unclear. The germline V gene has CDR1 ENHRY and CDR2 SYGVKD. Between the trimmed V and J ends, which lost 0 bases and 1 base, there was a span of 4 bases. This CDR3 is built from 15 residues. CDR3 nucleotides: TGTGCCATCAGTGAGTCGAGTTCTGGGGCCAACGTCCTGACTTTC. Translating gives CAISESSSGANVLTF.